A selection of T cell receptor beta chains follows, all from one sample in a study of blood T cell repertoires in COVID-19. Only in-frame clones appear in the TCRdb table, and some are missing; sequencing was by immunoSEQ multiplex PCR. Of some 110,000 clones in the sample, roughly four fifths were seen once. Sequenced: peripheral blood. These TCRs come from a man between 65 and 85 years old with acute or convalescent COVID-19. Both conserved end residues are part of each CDR3. Each record gives: J gene, V gene, clone size, D gene, CDR3 protein, CDR3 DNA. D genes are given only for firm matches. Clone size is given for some rows only: seen once, a few or many times, or a class if the clone is expanded.

j_gene: TRBJ1-2; v_gene: TRBV6-4; abundance: NA; d_gene: NA; CDR3aa: CASSDSRGAGYGYTF; CDR3nt: TGTGCCAGCAGTGACTCCCGGGGGGCTGGATATGGCTACACCTTC
j_gene: TRBJ1-6; v_gene: TRBV5-1; abundance: few; d_gene: NA; CDR3aa: CASTPRPLHRIFLSPLHF; CDR3nt: TGCGCCAGCACTCCCCGGCCCCTTCACAGGATTTTCCTTTCACCCCTCCACTTT
j_gene: TRBJ2-7; v_gene: TRBV11-2; abundance: NA; d_gene: NA; CDR3aa: CASSVSDEQYF; CDR3nt: TGTGCCAGCAGTGTGTCTGACGAGCAGTACTTC
j_gene: TRBJ2-2; v_gene: TRBV6-4; abundance: NA; d_gene: NA; CDR3aa: CASTPFWGYGELFF; CDR3nt: TGTGCCAGCACCCCATTCTGGGGCTACGGGGAGCTGTTTTTT
j_gene: TRBJ1-1; v_gene: TRBV28; abundance: NA; d_gene: TRBD1; CDR3aa: CASSLGQGGAFF; CDR3nt: TGTGCCAGCAGTTTAGGACAGGGGGGCGCTTTCTTT
j_gene: TRBJ1-1; v_gene: TRBV25-1; abundance: NA; d_gene: NA; CDR3aa: CASSRSGNTEAFF; CDR3nt: TGTGCCAGCAGTCGTTCGGGGAACACTGAAGCTTTCTTT
j_gene: TRBJ2-2; v_gene: TRBV6-5; abundance: NA; d_gene: TRBD1; CDR3aa: CASSGQGAAGELFF; CDR3nt: TGTGCCAGCTCAGGACAGGGGGCGGCCGGGGAGCTGTTTTTT
j_gene: TRBJ2-1; v_gene: TRBV9; abundance: NA; d_gene: TRBD2; CDR3aa: CASSVGLAGELNEQFF; CDR3nt: TGTGCCAGCAGCGTAGGCCTAGCGGGAGAACTCAATGAGCAGTTCTTC
j_gene: TRBJ2-7; v_gene: TRBV16; abundance: NA; d_gene: NA; CDR3aa: CASSPKPGEQYF; CDR3nt: TGTGCCAGCAGCCCTAAGCCGGGGGAGCAGTACTTC
j_gene: TRBJ2-7; v_gene: TRBV6-5; abundance: few; d_gene: TRBD1; CDR3aa: CASSRDRGFEQYF; CDR3nt: TGTGCCAGCAGCCGGGACAGGGGTTTTGAGCAGTACTTC
j_gene: TRBJ1-1; v_gene: TRBV6-5; abundance: NA; d_gene: NA; CDR3aa: CASRWAEAFF; CDR3nt: TGTGCCAGCAGATGGGCCGAAGCTTTCTTT
j_gene: TRBJ1-2; v_gene: TRBV5-4; abundance: NA; d_gene: NA; CDR3aa: CASSFAGANYGYTF; CDR3nt: TGTGCCAGCAGCTTCGCAGGGGCTAACTATGGCTACACCTTC
j_gene: TRBJ1-2; v_gene: TRBV12-3/TRBV12-4; abundance: NA; d_gene: NA; CDR3aa: CASSHSSNYGYTF; CDR3nt: TGTGCCAGCTCGCACTCATCAAACTATGGCTACACCTTC
j_gene: TRBJ2-3; v_gene: TRBV7-8; abundance: NA; d_gene: NA; CDR3aa: CASSLGTGVNTDTQYF; CDR3nt: TGTGCCAGCAGCTTAGGGACGGGAGTCAACACAGATACGCAGTATTTT
j_gene: TRBJ2-7; v_gene: TRBV7-2; abundance: once; d_gene: TRBD2; CDR3aa: CASSLEGGGAREQYF; CDR3nt: TGTGCCAGCAGCTTAGAAGGCGGGGGGGCTCGGGAGCAGTACTTC
j_gene: TRBJ1-4; v_gene: TRBV7-3; abundance: NA; d_gene: NA; CDR3aa: CASSLEAALSANEKLFF; CDR3nt: TGTGCCAGCAGCCTAGAAGCGGCTCTCTCAGCTAATGAAAAACTGTTTTTT
j_gene: TRBJ1-2; v_gene: TRBV7-3; abundance: NA; d_gene: TRBD1; CDR3aa: CASSPGQGARGYTF; CDR3nt: TGTGCCAGCAGCCCGGGACAGGGGGCGAGGGGCTACACCTTC
j_gene: TRBJ1-5; v_gene: TRBV28; abundance: NA; d_gene: TRBD1; CDR3aa: CASSTSTGGRQPQHF; CDR3nt: TGTGCCAGCAGCACGTCGACAGGGGGCAGGCAGCCCCAGCATTTT
j_gene: TRBJ1-3; v_gene: TRBV4-2; abundance: once; d_gene: NA; CDR3aa: CASSEWGGDTIYF; CDR3nt: TGTGCCAGCAGCGAATGGGGCGGGGACACCATATATTTT
j_gene: TRBJ2-1; v_gene: TRBV7-3; abundance: NA; d_gene: TRBD2; CDR3aa: CASSSGQFTSGRYSSYNEQFF; CDR3nt: TGTGCCAGCAGCTCGGGACAGTTTACTAGCGGGAGGTATTCCTCCTACAATGAGCAGTTCTTC
j_gene: TRBJ2-5; v_gene: TRBV9; abundance: NA; d_gene: NA; CDR3aa: CASSAFPQGLQETQYF; CDR3nt: TGTGCCAGCAGCGCTTTTCCGCAGGGACTGCAAGAGACCCAGTACTTC
j_gene: TRBJ2-7; v_gene: TRBV2; abundance: NA; d_gene: NA; CDR3aa: CASTPVRYEQYF; CDR3nt: TGTGCCAGCACTCCGGTTCGCTACGAGCAGTACTTC